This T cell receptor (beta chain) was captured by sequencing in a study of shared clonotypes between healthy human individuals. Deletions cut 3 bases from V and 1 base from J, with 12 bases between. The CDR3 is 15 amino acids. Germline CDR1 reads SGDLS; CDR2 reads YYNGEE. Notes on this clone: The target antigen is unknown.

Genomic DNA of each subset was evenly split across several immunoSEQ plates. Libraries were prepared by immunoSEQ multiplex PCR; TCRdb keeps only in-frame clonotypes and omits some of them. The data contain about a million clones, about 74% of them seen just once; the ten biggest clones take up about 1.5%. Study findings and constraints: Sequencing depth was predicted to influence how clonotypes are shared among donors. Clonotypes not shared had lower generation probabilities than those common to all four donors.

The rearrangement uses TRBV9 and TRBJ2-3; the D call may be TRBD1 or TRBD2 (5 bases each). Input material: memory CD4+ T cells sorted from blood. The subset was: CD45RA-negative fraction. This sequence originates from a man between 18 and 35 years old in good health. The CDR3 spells CASSASMGGTDTQYF. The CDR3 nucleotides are TGTGCCAGCAGCGCCAGTATGGGGGGCACAGATACGCAGTATTTT.